This T cell receptor (beta chain) was sequenced for a study of T cells after yellow fever vaccination. The V gene's germline CDR1 is DFQATT and CDR2 SNEGSKA (reference sequence). This CDR3 has 12 amino acids. The V segment lost 6 bases and the J segment 9 bases; nucleotides outside the gene matches: 8. A universal primer site and UMIs were added as TCR cDNA was made by 5'RACE template switching. TCRdb ran MiXCR on the 5' RACE reads and lists one entry per CDR3 protein. The data contain about 32,000 distinct CDR3 sequences, over 9.5% of them seen just once; the ten biggest clones take up about 12%. This clonotype was seen many times. Study-wide findings and caveats: By day 5 rather than day 15, the secondary response had peaked, though it was weaker. A small share of clonotypes appeared in both CD4 and CD8 compartments. FACS-sorted repertoires might harbor abundant contaminating clonotypes from the bulk population.

The V call is TRBV20-1, the J call TRBJ2-4; 7 nucleotides agree with TRBD2. Sequences were derived from PBMCs, either bulk or a sorted T-cell subset (CD4+, CD8+, memory, or dextramer-sorted; not recorded which), sampled roughly 14 days after the first yellow fever vaccination. The receptor comes from a man younger than 35 who received the YFV17D yellow fever vaccine. The CDR3 region has the DNA TGCAGTGCCGCAACTAGCGCGGGCATTCAGTACTTC. The encoded protein is CSAATSAGIQYF.